This T cell receptor (beta chain) was captured by sequencing in a study of beta chain features in type 1 diabetes. Study-level results: Insertion counts at VDJ junctions were lower in type 1 diabetes patients, who also showed more deletions there. Across all four CD4+ subsets, people with type 1 diabetes showed modestly shorter TCRB CDR3s.

This clone has just a few counts. What it recognizes is unknown. Germline assignment: CDR1 MNHEY and CDR2 SVGAGI. J lost 4 bases, V lost 6 bases, and 7 bases had no gene match. This CDR3 spans 15 amino acids. Since all of the isolated RNA was reverse transcribed, expressed TCRB transcripts were what got sequenced. Roughly 3.57 million reads on average were seen across naive, central memory and regulatory T cell samples. The protocol was immunoSEQ multiplex PCR, while the TCRdb copy is restricted to in-frame clones and leaves out a portion. The sample includes fewer than 900,000 clones, roughly 15% of them seen just once.

Sequencing was carried out using naive CD4+ T cells from blood. The TCR was taken from a woman between 18 and 29 years old in good health. The J gene is TRBJ2-1, the V gene TRBV6-5, with 9 bases aligning to TRBD1. For the CDR3, the DNA is TGTGCCAGCAGCCTGACCGGGACAGGGTACAATGAGCAGTTCTTC. Translated: CASSLTGTGYNEQFF.